This paragraph covers one T cell receptor beta chain sequence. Its antigen remains unidentified. One base away there is no much larger clone; base qualities are not given. Libraries were made using the immunoSEQ multiplex PCR assay. This is the immuneACCESS table as TCRdb keeps it, with only in-frame sequences that have V and J called. A part of the clones is gone; compared with another copy, unresolved V genes explain less than half, and the rest is unexplained. The sample records roughly 93,000 clones, 85% to 90% of which are singletons. The ten largest make up about 10% of the sample. V sheds 2 bases and J sheds 0 bases, leaving 13 bases between their ends. CDR1 and CDR2 were assigned from the germline V gene as SGHTA and FQGNSA. Including cysteine and phenylalanine, the CDR3 has 17 amino acids. CDR3 DNA only is kept here, 51 bases in frame from base 1. This entry belongs to a study of control samples from healthy donors and cancer patients (dated by TCRdb to the early 2020s).

The source material was PBMCs. The clonotype originates from a woman aged 45-65 years with colorectal cancer. The chain links TRBV7-2 with TRBJ1-4; no D segment can be confidently identified. The DNA sequence reads TGTGCCAGCAGCTTAATGCTAGCGACTACAACTAATGAAAAACTGTTTTTT. This translates into CASSLMLATTTNEKLFF.